The T cell receptor beta chain under discussion was sequenced for a study of T cell responses to AZD1222 COVID-19 vaccine. About the research overall: Second-dose recipients at about 4 or about 12 weeks were treated as one pooled group. Study-wide results and limits: Clonal diversity may have been underestimated in mostly white British donors.

Notes on this clone: The antigen remains undetermined.

This table comes from immunoSEQ multiplex PCR, and its TCRdb copy is limited to in-frame clones, with some not included. Of about 120,000 clones listed, around 87% are singletons. Between the trimmed V and J ends, which lost 0 bases and 5 bases, there was a span of 10 bases. Germline V gives CDR1 ENHRY, CDR2 SYGVKD. CDR3 size: 14 residues. This sequence joins TRBV10-3 and TRBJ1-1, with TRBD1 as a possible D gene (6 bases). The TCR was taken from an adult in good health. Specimen: peripheral blood, collected on day 0 of AZD1222 vaccination. CDR3 sequence reads: CAISESRGRTEAFF. DNA of the CDR3: TGTGCCATCAGTGAGTCCCGGGGGCGGACTGAAGCTTTCTTT.